Shown below are 8 T cell receptor beta chains from a single sample sequenced in a study of blood T cell repertoires in COVID-19. Produced via immunoSEQ multiplex PCR; TCRdb's table is partial and in-frame only. The data contain about 23,000 clones, 80% to 90% of them singletons. Sequencing input: peripheral blood. The receptors were sampled from a woman older than 75 with active or convalescent COVID-19.

The chain carries TRBV28 and TRBJ2-1, with 11 bases fitting TRBD1. The germline gives CDR1 MDHEN, CDR2 SYDVKM. The CDR3 runs 15 residues. With V trimmed by 6 bases and J by 4 bases, 5 bases remained unmatched. The DNA of the CDR3 is TGTGCCAGCAGACACGGGACAGGGGGATACAATGAGCAGTTCTTC. It codes for CASRHGTGGYNEQFF.

The CDR3: CASGRGGTSGANVLTF. The CDR3 region has the DNA TGTGCCAGCGGAAGGGGAGGGACGTCTGGGGCCAACGTCCTGACTTTC. The chain carries TRBV7-2 and TRBJ2-6, with 7 bases lining up with TRBD2. This CDR3 contains 16 residues. Germline V gives CDR1 SGHTA, CDR2 FQGNSA. Losses at the gene ends were 8 bases for V and 1 base for J; bases not matched to a gene: 8. Together with reference TRBV7-2 and TRBJ2-6, the CDR3 gives the full variable domain: GAGVSQSPSNKVTEKGKDVELRCDPISGHTALYWYRQSLGQGLEFLIYFQGNSAPDKSGLPSDRFSAERTGGSVSTLTIQRTQQEDSAVYLCASGRGGTSGANVLTFGAGSRLTVL.

The V and J genes are TRBV10-2 and TRBJ1-4; no firm D call. CDR3 size: 19 residues. The germline CDR1 and CDR2 sequences are WSHSY and SAAADI. Deletions cut 1 base from V and 3 bases from J, with 21 bases between. CDR3 sequence reads: CASSEWAGLGVTANEKLFF. The CDR3 nucleotides are TGCGCCAGCAGTGAGTGGGCAGGATTGGGTGTAACGGCTAATGAAAAACTGTTTTTT.

The chain uses TRBV5-6 and TRBJ2-3; TRBD2 agrees at 8 bases. Germline assignment: CDR1 SGHDT and CDR2 YYEEEE. V was clipped by 2 bases and J by 4 bases; unmatched bases: 9. The CDR3 is made up of 16 amino acids. The CDR3 nucleotides are TGTGCCAGCAGCTTAAACGGGAGGGCCTGGTCAGATACGCAGTATTTT. It yields the protein CASSLNGRAWSDTQYF. The full variable domain, in which reference TRBV5-6 and TRBJ2-3 provide the parts outside the CDR3, is DAGVTQSPTHLIKTRGQQVTLRCSPKSGHDTVSWYQQALGQGPQFIFQYYEEEERQRGNFPDRFSGHQFPNYSSELNVNALLLGDSALYLCASSLNGRAWSDTQYFGPGTRLTVL.

CDR3 DNA: TGTGCCAGCAGCTCGGGAGGAACTTCGAATCTCGAGCAGTACTTC. Its translation: CASSSGGTSNLEQYF. The rearrangement uses TRBV7-6 and TRBJ2-7; TRBD2 agrees at 7 bases. The junction had 12 bases not matched to a gene; V was cut back by 4 bases and J by 6 bases. The CDR3 contains 15 residues. Germline CDR1 is SGHVS and CDR2 is FNYEAQ. The entire variable domain, with the rest obtained from reference TRBV7-6 and TRBJ2-7, is as follows: GAGVSQSPRYKVTKRGQDVALRCDPISGHVSLYWYRQALGQGPEFLTYFNYEAQQDKSGLPNDRFSAERPEGSISTLTIQRTEQRDSAMYRCASSSGGTSNLEQYFGPGTRLTVT.

The J gene is TRBJ2-5, the V gene TRBV5-1; TRBD1 aligns across 8 bases. Trimming at V came to 4 bases and at J to 3 bases, leaving 11 bases not matched to a gene. The CDR3 runs 16 residues. Germline loops: CDR1 SGHRS, CDR2 YFSETQ. The CDR3 sequence is CASSATWTGNKETQYF. The CDR3 coding sequence is TGCGCCAGCAGCGCCACCTGGACAGGGAATAAAGAGACCCAGTACTTC.

The chain links TRBV7-2 to TRBJ2-1; 8 bases are a match to TRBD2. The CDR3 has 16 residues. Germline CDR1 SGHTA, CDR2 FQGNSA. J gave up 7 bases and V 2 bases, and 10 bases lay outside the gene matches. The CDR3 reads CASSLFIAGGSNEQFF. The CDR3 DNA reads TGTGCCAGCAGCTTATTCATCGCGGGGGGCTCTAATGAGCAGTTCTTC.

This sequence joins TRBV15 and TRBJ1-1; D may be TRBD1 (6 bases). Germline-derived CDR1 and CDR2 are LNHNV and YYDKDF (reference sequence). CDR3 length equals 12 residues. Between the trimmed V and J ends, which lost 6 bases and 11 bases, there was a span of 16 bases. CDR3 region: CATRTGVDVAFF. CDR3 nucleotides: TGTGCCACCAGGACAGGCGTCGATGTGGCTTTCTTT.